Sequencing of this T cell receptor (beta chain) was carried out in a study of STAT5B mutations in CD4+ large granular lymphocyte leukemia. General study results and limits: Compared with healthy controls (2/35), patient top clones favored TRBV06 (8/27). Patient CD4-sorted repertoires stayed more clonal than healthy ones after leukemic-clone removal.

The germline V and J ends were trimmed by 6 bases and 1 base, with 18 bases remaining between them. Germline-derived CDR1 and CDR2 are LNHDA and SQIVND (reference sequence). This CDR3 is built from 16 residues. This clone was seen only a few times. Its antigen is not known. This was a survey-level run. Generated by immunoSEQ multiplex PCR, the TCRdb table keeps only in-frame clones and is missing some. The sample carries more than 30,000 clones, more than 65% recorded once. Buffy coats from healthy blood donors served as controls. This rearrangement joins TRBV19 to TRBJ1-1, with a tentative D call TRBD1 (5 bases). This sequence was found in a human donor in good health. The specimen sequenced was CD4+ T cells from blood buffy coats. In DNA form, the CDR3 reads TGTGCCAGTAGGGGGTCTTCTAGAAGGGGGAACACTGAAGCTTTCTTT. It is translated as CASRGSSRRGNTEAFF.